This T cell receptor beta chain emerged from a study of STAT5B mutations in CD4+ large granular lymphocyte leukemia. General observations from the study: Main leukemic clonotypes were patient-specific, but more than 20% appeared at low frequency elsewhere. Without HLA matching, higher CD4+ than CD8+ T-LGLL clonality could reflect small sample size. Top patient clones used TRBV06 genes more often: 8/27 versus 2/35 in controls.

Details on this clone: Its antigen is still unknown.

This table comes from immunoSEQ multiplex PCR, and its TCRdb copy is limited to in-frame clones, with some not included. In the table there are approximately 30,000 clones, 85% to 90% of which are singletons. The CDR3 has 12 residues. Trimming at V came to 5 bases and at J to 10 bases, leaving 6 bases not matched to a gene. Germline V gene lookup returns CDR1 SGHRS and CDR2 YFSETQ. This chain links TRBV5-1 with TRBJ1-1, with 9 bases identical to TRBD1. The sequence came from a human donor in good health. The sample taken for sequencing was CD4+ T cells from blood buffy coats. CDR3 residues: CASSWTGDVAFF. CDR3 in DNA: TGCGCCAGCAGTTGGACAGGGGACGTAGCTTTCTTT.